This passage covers 4 T cell receptor beta chains from one sample sequenced in a study of T cell clones after liver transplantation. The method was immunoSEQ multiplex PCR; TCRdb's version includes in-frame clones alone and lacks a portion of them. Among about 15,000 clones listed, over 90% were seen once. Sequenced here: CD8+ T cells from blood, sampled before liver transplant. Every receptor here comes from a human donor who received a liver transplant.

The chain uses TRBV9 and TRBJ2-5, with 10 bases identical to TRBD2. From germline, CDR1 is SGDLS and CDR2 YYNGEE. V shed 3 bases, J shed 5 bases, and the junction held 7 bases outside the gene matches. The CDR3 extends over 15 amino acids. CDR3: CASSALAGVGETQYF. As DNA, the CDR3 is TGTGCCAGCAGCGCCCTAGCGGGAGTTGGGGAGACCCAGTACTTC.

The chain combines TRBV2 with TRBJ1-3, with D unclear. Trimming removed 2 bases from V and 4 bases from J, with 12 bases in between. There are 15 residues in the CDR3. The germline V gene has CDR1 SNHLY and CDR2 FYNNEI. The DNA of the CDR3 is TGTGCCAGCAGTGAATGGCAGGACCAAGGAAACACCATATATTTT. As protein: CASSEWQDQGNTIYF.

This clone has just one count. V usage is TRBV9 and J usage is TRBJ1-1; D is unclear. This CDR3 has 13 residues. Trimming stripped 0 bases from V and 3 bases from J, with 6 bases between. Per germline, CDR1 SGDLS and CDR2 YYNGEE. CDR3 DNA: TGTGCCAGCAGCGTAGAGAGTGACACTGAAGCTTTCTTT. It encodes CASSVESDTEAFF.

Here the CDR3 reads CASSQGTVPAYEQYF. In DNA, the CDR3 is TGCGCCAGCAGCCAAGGGACAGTACCCGCCTACGAGCAGTACTTC. V gene TRBV4-3 combines with J gene TRBJ2-7; D may be TRBD1 (6 bases). The CDR3 totals 15 residues. CDR1 is LGHNA, CDR2 YSLEER, per germline. V was pared by 1 base and J by 2 bases, with 12 bases between.